The sample holds many counts of the clone carrying this T cell receptor beta chain. The target antigen is unknown. The read ends 3 residues shy of where the CDR3 ends; the end is completed using the germline J gene. Blood samples were heparinized, about 4.5 to 8 ml per donor. The CDR3 extends over 14 amino acids. Germline V CDR1 and CDR2: WNHNN, SYGVQD (reference sequence). Trimming cost V 3 bases and J 6 bases, with 15 bases left between them. The sample is drawn from a study of T cell clonality in common variable immunodeficiency. TCRdb keeps only in-frame clones here, not all; method: immunoSEQ multiplex PCR. This sample has tens of thousands of clones and no singletons, with 1.7% in the ten largest. General observations from the study: Patient heterogeneity in the CVID cohort limited correlations between repertoire features and clinical complications. TCRbeta clonality was increased in CVID versus healthy controls.

This sequence originates from a person aged 18 to 69 in good health. The sample was peripheral blood mononuclear cells. The J gene is TRBJ2-7, the V gene TRBV10-1; D might be TRBD1 (6 bases). The sequenced part of the CDR3 DNA is TGCGCCAGCAGTGACCAACGAAGGGGGTCCGAG. Protein: CASSDQRRGSE. The whole CDR3 reads CASSDQRRGSEQYF.